This is a list of T cell receptor beta chains from one sample in a study of blood T cell repertoires in COVID-19. The repertoire was sequenced with immunoSEQ multiplex PCR; TCRdb's copy has only in-frame clones and lacks some. Among about 350,000 clones listed, about 88% were seen once. The sample taken for sequencing was PBMCs or T cells enriched from blood (not recorded which). Receptors were obtained from a woman younger than 45 who had recovered from COVID-19. CDR3s include the opening cysteine and the closing phenylalanine or tryptophan. A D gene is named only where the DNA matches it firmly. Clone size appears in some rows only: once, few, many, or a class for an expanded clone.

cdr3_nt: TGTGCCAGCAGTGGCCAGGGGTACACTGAAGCTTTCTTT
cdr3_aa: CASSGQGYTEAFF
clone_size: .
v_call: TRBV27
j_call: TRBJ1-1
d_call: .

cdr3_nt: TGTGCCAGCAGTTACTCCGACAGATTCCTTACTCAAGCTTTCTTT
cdr3_aa: CASSYSDRFLTQAFF
clone_size: .
v_call: TRBV6-5
j_call: TRBJ1-1
d_call: .

cdr3_nt: TGTGCCAGCAGCTTTACTGGCACAGATACGCAGTATTTT
cdr3_aa: CASSFTGTDTQYF
clone_size: .
v_call: TRBV5-6
j_call: TRBJ2-3
d_call: .

cdr3_nt: TGTGCCTGGAGTGTACTATTAGGCCCTGAAGCTTTCTTT
cdr3_aa: CAWSVLLGPEAFF
clone_size: few
v_call: TRBV30
j_call: TRBJ1-1
d_call: .

cdr3_nt: TGTGCCAGCACGAGCGGGAGGGGGACCTACGAGCAGTACTTC
cdr3_aa: CASTSGRGTYEQYF
clone_size: .
v_call: TRBV2
j_call: TRBJ2-7
d_call: TRBD2

cdr3_nt: TGCGCCAGCAGCTGGCCCCCGGACCTACTAGCGACGTACAATGAGCAGTTCTTC
cdr3_aa: CASSWPPDLLATYNEQFF
clone_size: .
v_call: TRBV5-1
j_call: TRBJ2-1
d_call: TRBD2

cdr3_nt: TGTGCCAGCAGCTTGCCCACCGGGACAGTTGGAGCCGAGCAGTACTTC
cdr3_aa: CASSLPTGTVGAEQYF
clone_size: .
v_call: TRBV11-2
j_call: TRBJ2-7
d_call: TRBD1

cdr3_nt: TGTGCCAGCAGCTTAGATGGCAGATATGGCTACACCTTC
cdr3_aa: CASSLDGRYGYTF
clone_size: few
v_call: TRBV11-2
j_call: TRBJ1-2
d_call: .

cdr3_nt: TGTGCCAGGGGTCTAGCGCTCTCCGAGCAGTACTTC
cdr3_aa: CARGLALSEQYF
clone_size: .
v_call: TRBV6-5
j_call: TRBJ2-7
d_call: .

cdr3_nt: TGTGCCAGCAGCCAAGCTCGGGAAGAGATGACAGGGGATGGCTACACCTTC
cdr3_aa: CASSQAREEMTGDGYTF
clone_size: few
v_call: TRBV3-1/TRBV3-2
j_call: TRBJ1-2
d_call: TRBD1

cdr3_nt: TGCGCCAGCAGCTTTAGCGGGAGCACAGATACGCAGTATTTT
cdr3_aa: CASSFSGSTDTQYF
clone_size: .
v_call: TRBV5-1
j_call: TRBJ2-3
d_call: TRBD2

cdr3_nt: TGTGCCAGCAGTTTCCGGACTAGCGGGATGGGGGAGCAGTACTTC
cdr3_aa: CASSFRTSGMGEQYF
clone_size: once
v_call: TRBV27
j_call: TRBJ2-7
d_call: TRBD2

cdr3_nt: TGTGCCAGCAGCTCGGGACAGACCAACAATGAGCAGTTCTTC
cdr3_aa: CASSSGQTNNEQFF
clone_size: .
v_call: TRBV28
j_call: TRBJ2-1
d_call: TRBD1

cdr3_nt: TGTGCCAGCAGCCTAAACCCCGGGCAGGGGAATCAGCCCCAGCATTTT
cdr3_aa: CASSLNPGQGNQPQHF
clone_size: .
v_call: TRBV7-8
j_call: TRBJ1-5
d_call: .

cdr3_nt: TGCGCCAGCAGTGATTTTAGGGGCTGGAATGAAAAACTGTTTTTT
cdr3_aa: CASSDFRGWNEKLFF
clone_size: .
v_call: TRBV10-2
j_call: TRBJ1-4
d_call: .

cdr3_nt: TGTGCCAGCAGCGTAGAAGGCAGGGGATATGAGCAGTTCTTC
cdr3_aa: CASSVEGRGYEQFF
clone_size: .
v_call: TRBV9
j_call: TRBJ2-1
d_call: .

cdr3_nt: TGTGCCAGCAGCCAGACAGGGGGCTCGGAAGAGCAGTACTTC
cdr3_aa: CASSQTGGSEEQYF
clone_size: .
v_call: TRBV7-9
j_call: TRBJ2-7
d_call: TRBD1

cdr3_nt: TGTGCCACCCAACCGTTACAGGGCTCTGGAAACACCATATATTTT
cdr3_aa: CATQPLQGSGNTIYF
clone_size: .
v_call: TRBV19
j_call: TRBJ1-3
d_call: .

cdr3_nt: TGCGCCAGCAGCCCCTTAGCGGGGGAGGTAGATACGCAGTATTTT
cdr3_aa: CASSPLAGEVDTQYF
clone_size: .
v_call: TRBV5-1
j_call: TRBJ2-3
d_call: TRBD2

cdr3_nt: TGTGCCAGCAGTGGACAGGGGGAAAACACCATATATTTT
cdr3_aa: CASSGQGENTIYF
clone_size: .
v_call: TRBV6-6
j_call: TRBJ1-3
d_call: TRBD1

cdr3_nt: TGCGCCAGCAGCGCGGACAGGGGATCAGGCGAGCAGTACTTC
cdr3_aa: CASSADRGSGEQYF
clone_size: .
v_call: TRBV5-1
j_call: TRBJ2-7
d_call: TRBD1

cdr3_nt: TGTGCCAGCAGAGCAACAGGGAACTATGGCTACACCTTC
cdr3_aa: CASRATGNYGYTF
clone_size: .
v_call: TRBV6-5
j_call: TRBJ1-2
d_call: .

cdr3_nt: TGTGCCAGCAGCCCCCGGACAGGGTGGGCAGATACGCAGTATTTT
cdr3_aa: CASSPRTGWADTQYF
clone_size: .
v_call: TRBV5-6
j_call: TRBJ2-3
d_call: TRBD1

cdr3_nt: TGTGCCATCAGTGAGCCCACCGGGACTCGACCCTACGAGCAGTACTTC
cdr3_aa: CAISEPTGTRPYEQYF
clone_size: .
v_call: TRBV10-3
j_call: TRBJ2-7
d_call: .

cdr3_nt: TGTGCCAGCAGCTCGACTAGCGGGGGATATACCGGGGAGCTGTTTTTT
cdr3_aa: CASSSTSGGYTGELFF
clone_size: once
v_call: TRBV6-4
j_call: TRBJ2-2
d_call: TRBD2

cdr3_nt: TGTGCCAGTAGTATCTCCCTCTATCAGCCCCAGCATTTT
cdr3_aa: CASSISLYQPQHF
clone_size: .
v_call: TRBV19
j_call: TRBJ1-5
d_call: .

cdr3_nt: TGTGCCAGCAGCTTAACCGGGACAGGGTCGATAGGGAATGGCTACACCTTC
cdr3_aa: CASSLTGTGSIGNGYTF
clone_size: .
v_call: TRBV7-9
j_call: TRBJ1-2
d_call: TRBD1

cdr3_nt: TGTGCCAGCTCACCACCCAGCGGGAGCTCCTACGAGCAGTACTTC
cdr3_aa: CASSPPSGSSYEQYF
clone_size: .
v_call: TRBV18
j_call: TRBJ2-7
d_call: TRBD2

cdr3_nt: TGTGCCAGTAGTCGCCCCGGAGGTGGAGACTATGGCTACACCTTC
cdr3_aa: CASSRPGGGDYGYTF
clone_size: .
v_call: TRBV19
j_call: TRBJ1-2
d_call: .

cdr3_nt: TGTGCCAGCAGCCCCCGGACAGGTGCCGACGAGCAGTACTTC
cdr3_aa: CASSPRTGADEQYF
clone_size: .
v_call: TRBV9
j_call: TRBJ2-7
d_call: TRBD1

cdr3_nt: TGTGCCAGTAGCCCCGGGACAGGGGGCACTGAAGCTTTCTTT
cdr3_aa: CASSPGTGGTEAFF
clone_size: .
v_call: TRBV19
j_call: TRBJ1-1
d_call: TRBD1

cdr3_nt: TGTGCCAGCAGCTTGCGGGAGGGGAACACCGGGGAGCTGTTTTTT
cdr3_aa: CASSLREGNTGELFF
clone_size: few
v_call: TRBV7-6
j_call: TRBJ2-2
d_call: TRBD2

cdr3_nt: TGTGCCAGCCAATTAGACAGGGGCTCCTACGAGCAGTACTTC
cdr3_aa: CASQLDRGSYEQYF
clone_size: .
v_call: TRBV7-9
j_call: TRBJ2-7
d_call: TRBD1

cdr3_nt: TGTGCCACAAATCCCCGGGGAGCGTATAGCAATCAGCCCCAGCATTTT
cdr3_aa: CATNPRGAYSNQPQHF
clone_size: .
v_call: TRBV19
j_call: TRBJ1-5
d_call: .

cdr3_nt: TGTGCCAGCAGAAACAGACAGAACACTGAAGCTTTCTTT
cdr3_aa: CASRNRQNTEAFF
clone_size: .
v_call: TRBV6-5
j_call: TRBJ1-1
d_call: .

cdr3_nt: TGTGCCAGCAGCTTAGCGATTGACAGGAACACTGAAGCTTTCTTT
cdr3_aa: CASSLAIDRNTEAFF
clone_size: .
v_call: TRBV7-2
j_call: TRBJ1-1
d_call: .

cdr3_nt: TGCGCCAGCAGCTTGTTCCCTAGCGGGAACTCGAACACCGGGGAGCTGTTTTTT
cdr3_aa: CASSLFPSGNSNTGELFF
clone_size: once
v_call: TRBV5-1
j_call: TRBJ2-2
d_call: TRBD2

cdr3_nt: TGTGCCAGCAGCTCGGCTCCGGGACAGGGGCGTGAGCAGTTCTTC
cdr3_aa: CASSSAPGQGREQFF
clone_size: .
v_call: TRBV11-2
j_call: TRBJ2-1
d_call: TRBD1

cdr3_nt: TGCAGCGTTAAGCTCCTCACTAGCTCCTACGAGCAGTACTTC
cdr3_aa: CSVKLLTSSYEQYF
clone_size: .
v_call: TRBV29-1
j_call: TRBJ2-7
d_call: .

cdr3_nt: TGTGCCAGCGGCTCAGACAGGACTAGCAATCAGCCCCAGCATTTT
cdr3_aa: CASGSDRTSNQPQHF
clone_size: once
v_call: TRBV2
j_call: TRBJ1-5
d_call: .

cdr3_nt: TGTGCCAGTAGTCCCCTGAGACAGGGAACGGGAGATACGCAGTATTTT
cdr3_aa: CASSPLRQGTGDTQYF
clone_size: .
v_call: TRBV19
j_call: TRBJ2-3
d_call: TRBD1

cdr3_nt: TGTGCCAGCAGCACCCCACTAGCGGGAGTCTACAATGAGCAGTTCTTC
cdr3_aa: CASSTPLAGVYNEQFF
clone_size: .
v_call: TRBV13
j_call: TRBJ2-1
d_call: TRBD2

cdr3_nt: TGTGCCAGCACCCTAAGTACAGGGGGCTATGGCTACACCTTC
cdr3_aa: CASTLSTGGYGYTF
clone_size: .
v_call: TRBV28
j_call: TRBJ1-2
d_call: TRBD1

cdr3_nt: TGTGCCAGCAGGTTAGGGAGGGACTTCCTCCCAGATACGCAGTATTTT
cdr3_aa: CASRLGRDFLPDTQYF
clone_size: .
v_call: TRBV7-9
j_call: TRBJ2-3
d_call: TRBD2

cdr3_nt: TGCAGTGCTAGTTCCTCTAGGACCGGGGAGCTGTTTTTT
cdr3_aa: CSASSSRTGELFF
clone_size: .
v_call: TRBV20-1
j_call: TRBJ2-2
d_call: .

cdr3_nt: TGTGCCAGCAGCCCACAGTCATTCCACACTGAAGCTTTCTTT
cdr3_aa: CASSPQSFHTEAFF
clone_size: .
v_call: TRBV7-9
j_call: TRBJ1-1
d_call: .

cdr3_nt: TGCAGCGCTGGGGAGGGAGATGGCTACACCTTC
cdr3_aa: CSAGEGDGYTF
clone_size: .
v_call: TRBV29-1
j_call: TRBJ1-2
d_call: .

cdr3_nt: TGTGCCCTGCGGGAGGGGGCGGAAGGCTACACCTTC
cdr3_aa: CALREGAEGYTF
clone_size: .
v_call: TRBV6-5
j_call: TRBJ1-2
d_call: TRBD1